This T cell receptor (beta chain) comes out of a study of monozygotic twins with inflammatory bowel disease. Points from the study as a whole: It was in IBD patients that TCRbeta diversity (inverse Simpson) was lower than in healthy co-twins.

Concerning this clonotype: No antigen is known for it.

CDR1 SGDLS and CDR2 YYNGEE come from the germline V gene. The CDR3 loop spans 13 amino acids. TCRdb reanalyzed the 5' RACE reads and collapses them to one entry per CDR3 protein, without DNA. Its table records 200,000 to 250,000 distinct CDR3 sequences. V usage is TRBV9 and J usage is TRBJ1-6; TCRdb outputs TRBD1, but without DNA this stays unchecked. The receptor was derived from a human donor with ulcerative colitis or Crohn's disease, or a healthy co-twin of an affected twin (not recorded which). The sample was blood. The CDR3 protein is CASSVGGGPPLHF. Supplemented by reference TRBV9 and TRBJ1-6, the full variable domain reads DSGVTQTPKHLITATGQRVTLRCSPRSGDLSVYWYQQSLDQGLQFLIQYYNGEERAKGNILERFSAQQFPDLHSELNLSSLELGDSALYFCASSVGGGPPLHFGNGTRLTVT.